The rows below give T cell receptor beta chains drawn from one sample of a study of T cells of healthy individuals. TCRdb independently ran MiXCR on the 5' RACE reads; one entry per CDR3 protein. The sample carries over 40,000 distinct CDR3 sequences, 3.5% to 5.5% recorded once. The receptors originated from a human donor in good health. Each CDR3 is given with its conserved first and last residue. D genes are given only for firm matches. Not all rows give a size; the values are once, few, many and, for expanded clones, a class.

CDR3nt: TGTGCCAGCAGCGTAGCTTTTGGTAATGAGCAGTTCTTC
CDR3aa: CASSVAFGNEQFF
v_gene: TRBV9
abundance: many
d_gene: NA
j_gene: TRBJ2-1

CDR3nt: TGCAGTGCTAGACAACGGGACTGGAAAACAGATACGCAGTATTTT
CDR3aa: CSARQRDWKTDTQYF
v_gene: TRBV20-1
abundance: many
d_gene: NA
j_gene: TRBJ2-3

CDR3nt: TGCAGTGCGATCCGATCCTGGGGGAATGAGCAGTTCTTC
CDR3aa: CSAIRSWGNEQFF
v_gene: TRBV20-1
abundance: many
d_gene: NA
j_gene: TRBJ2-1

CDR3nt: TGTGCCAGCAGCTCCAGCTCCTACGAGCAGTACTTC
CDR3aa: CASSSSSYEQYF
v_gene: TRBV13
abundance: many
d_gene: NA
j_gene: TRBJ2-7

CDR3nt: TGTGCCAGCTCACCATTTCAGGGTGAAGCTTTCTTT
CDR3aa: CASSPFQGEAFF
v_gene: TRBV18
abundance: many
d_gene: NA
j_gene: TRBJ1-1

CDR3nt: TGTGCCATCAGTGAGTCGTCTAGCGGGTACAATGAGCAGTTCTTC
CDR3aa: CAISESSSGYNEQFF
v_gene: TRBV10-3
abundance: many
d_gene: TRBD2
j_gene: TRBJ2-1

CDR3nt: TGCAGTGCTAGACGAACTGGGCTAGCGGGCCACAATGAGCAGTTCTTC
CDR3aa: CSARRTGLAGHNEQFF
v_gene: TRBV20-1
abundance: many
d_gene: TRBD2
j_gene: TRBJ2-1

CDR3nt: TGTGCCAGCAGTGACCGATTCGACAGTCCTTATGGCTACACCTTC
CDR3aa: CASSDRFDSPYGYTF
v_gene: TRBV6-4
abundance: few
d_gene: NA
j_gene: TRBJ1-2

CDR3nt: TGTGCCAGCAGTGCGAGCGGTTATCACTCCTACAATGAGCAGTTCTTC
CDR3aa: CASSASGYHSYNEQFF
v_gene: TRBV2
abundance: NA
d_gene: NA
j_gene: TRBJ2-1

CDR3nt: TGTGCCAGCAGCTTCTTAGAGGGAACCTACGAGCAGTACTTC
CDR3aa: CASSFLEGTYEQYF
v_gene: TRBV7-7
abundance: NA
d_gene: NA
j_gene: TRBJ2-7

CDR3nt: TGCAGTGCTCCGCGTGGACTTAGAGTCCGGAACACTGAAGCTTTCTTT
CDR3aa: CSAPRGLRVRNTEAFF
v_gene: TRBV20-1
abundance: few
d_gene: NA
j_gene: TRBJ1-1

CDR3nt: TGTGCCAGCTCCTTAGCGGGGGGGAACACCGGGGAGCTGTTTTTT
CDR3aa: CASSLAGGNTGELFF
v_gene: TRBV7-6
abundance: few
d_gene: TRBD2
j_gene: TRBJ2-2

CDR3nt: TGTGCCAGCAGCCAAGCTGGCAGCGGGGGGGAGCAGTTCTTC
CDR3aa: CASSQAGSGGEQFF
v_gene: TRBV3-1
abundance: NA
d_gene: TRBD2
j_gene: TRBJ2-1

CDR3nt: TGTGCCAGCTCACCGCCCAATCGGGACAGGATCTTCTCTGGAAACACCATATATTTT
CDR3aa: CASSPPNRDRIFSGNTIYF
v_gene: TRBV18
abundance: many
d_gene: TRBD1
j_gene: TRBJ1-3

CDR3nt: TGTGCCAGCTCCGGGACAGGGTACAATGAGCAGTTCTTC
CDR3aa: CASSGTGYNEQFF
v_gene: TRBV11-3
abundance: many
d_gene: TRBD1
j_gene: TRBJ2-1

CDR3nt: TGTGCCTGGAGGAAGGGGACACCCTACGAGCAGTACTTC
CDR3aa: CAWRKGTPYEQYF
v_gene: TRBV30
abundance: few
d_gene: NA
j_gene: TRBJ2-7

CDR3nt: TGTGCCAGCAGTGAAAGCCAGCTTAGCAATCAGCCCCAGCATTTT
CDR3aa: CASSESQLSNQPQHF
v_gene: TRBV6-1
abundance: many
d_gene: NA
j_gene: TRBJ1-5

CDR3nt: TGTGCCAGCCAAGCAAACCCTCTGCAACGGTACAATGAGCAGTTCTTC
CDR3aa: CASQANPLQRYNEQFF
v_gene: TRBV4-2
abundance: many
d_gene: NA
j_gene: TRBJ2-1

CDR3nt: TGTGCCAGCAGTAGCGGGGGGGCCGGAGATACGCAGTATTTT
CDR3aa: CASSSGGAGDTQYF
v_gene: TRBV6-1
abundance: many
d_gene: TRBD2
j_gene: TRBJ2-3

CDR3nt: TGTGCCAGCAGCTTAGATGGCTTGGGGGCTAATGAAAAACTGTTTTTT
CDR3aa: CASSLDGLGANEKLFF
v_gene: TRBV11-3
abundance: many
d_gene: NA
j_gene: TRBJ1-4

CDR3nt: TGTGCCAGCAGCGTAGGCTCTGGCACGGCAGGGCGCAATCAGCCCCAGCATTTT
CDR3aa: CASSVGSGTAGRNQPQHF
v_gene: TRBV9
abundance: few
d_gene: NA
j_gene: TRBJ1-5

CDR3nt: TGTGCCAGCAGCAGCCCTGGAGGGGCCTATGGCTACACCTTC
CDR3aa: CASSSPGGAYGYTF
v_gene: TRBV12-3/TRBV12-4
abundance: NA
d_gene: NA
j_gene: TRBJ1-2

CDR3nt: TGTGCCAGCAGTCTAGCCGGGACAGCCGATAATTCACCCCTCCACTTT
CDR3aa: CASSLAGTADNSPLHF
v_gene: TRBV6-1
abundance: many
d_gene: TRBD1
j_gene: TRBJ1-6

CDR3nt: TGTGCCATCAGGTTGACTAGCGGGGGGTCAGACTCCTACGAGCAGTACTTC
CDR3aa: CAIRLTSGGSDSYEQYF
v_gene: TRBV10-3
abundance: few
d_gene: TRBD2
j_gene: TRBJ2-7

CDR3nt: TGCAGTGCTATCGACAGGGGAACTGAAGCTTTCTTT
CDR3aa: CSAIDRGTEAFF
v_gene: TRBV20-1
abundance: NA
d_gene: TRBD1
j_gene: TRBJ1-1

CDR3nt: TGTGCCAGCAGCACCGGGACTAGCCCACGTTCGGGGCAGTATTTT
CDR3aa: CASSTGTSPRSGQYF
v_gene: TRBV11-2
abundance: many
d_gene: TRBD2
j_gene: TRBJ2-3

CDR3nt: TGTGCCAGCAGCTTAGAGTCTCAGCCCCAGCATTTT
CDR3aa: CASSLESQPQHF
v_gene: TRBV7-9
abundance: many
d_gene: NA
j_gene: TRBJ1-5

CDR3nt: TGTGCCAGCAGCTCCCAGGCATACACTGAAGCTTTCTTT
CDR3aa: CASSSQAYTEAFF
v_gene: TRBV7-2
abundance: NA
d_gene: NA
j_gene: TRBJ1-1

CDR3nt: TGTGCCAGCAGCTTAGATCGGTGGGGAGGACAGAGTTCCTACGAGCAGTACTTC
CDR3aa: CASSLDRWGGQSSYEQYF
v_gene: TRBV11-2
abundance: many
d_gene: NA
j_gene: TRBJ2-7

CDR3nt: TGCGCCAGCAGCCTCCCGGTGGCCGGGGGGGCCAAGAGCTCCTACAATGAGCAGTTCTTC
CDR3aa: CASSLPVAGGAKSSYNEQFF
v_gene: TRBV4-1
abundance: many
d_gene: TRBD2
j_gene: TRBJ2-1

CDR3nt: TGTGCCAGCAGCTCACTCCCGCCGGGACAGGGTCTCCACGAGCAGTACTTC
CDR3aa: CASSSLPPGQGLHEQYF
v_gene: TRBV28
abundance: many
d_gene: TRBD1
j_gene: TRBJ2-7

CDR3nt: TGCGCCAGCAGTGAGGGGGGTACCGGCAATCAGCCCCAGCATTTT
CDR3aa: CASSEGGTGNQPQHF
v_gene: TRBV10-2
abundance: many
d_gene: NA
j_gene: TRBJ1-5

CDR3nt: TGTGCCAGCAGTTTGAACAGCTACTATGGCTACACCTTC
CDR3aa: CASSLNSYYGYTF
v_gene: TRBV12-3/TRBV12-4
abundance: many
d_gene: NA
j_gene: TRBJ1-2

CDR3nt: TGTGCCAGCAGTGATTGGCAGTTCCAAGAGACCCAGTACTTC
CDR3aa: CASSDWQFQETQYF
v_gene: TRBV2
abundance: many
d_gene: NA
j_gene: TRBJ2-5

CDR3nt: TGTGCCAGCAGTGAAGATCTCAGGGGCAATGAGCAGTTCTTC
CDR3aa: CASSEDLRGNEQFF
v_gene: TRBV2
abundance: many
d_gene: NA
j_gene: TRBJ2-1

CDR3nt: TGTGCCAGCATCGGGGTGGGGACTAGCGGGGACAATGAGCAGTTCTTC
CDR3aa: CASIGVGTSGDNEQFF
v_gene: TRBV7-9
abundance: many
d_gene: TRBD2
j_gene: TRBJ2-1

CDR3nt: TGCGCCAGCAGCTTGGCCTGGGACAGGGTTACTGAAGCTTTCTTT
CDR3aa: CASSLAWDRVTEAFF
v_gene: TRBV5-1
abundance: NA
d_gene: TRBD1
j_gene: TRBJ1-1

CDR3nt: TGTGCCAGCAGTGAAAGGGACCGGGGGGGCACCGGGGAGCTGTTTTTT
CDR3aa: CASSERDRGGTGELFF
v_gene: TRBV2
abundance: many
d_gene: TRBD2
j_gene: TRBJ2-2

CDR3nt: TGTGCCAGCTCCCCTACAGGGGAAACTGAAGCTTTCTTT
CDR3aa: CASSPTGETEAFF
v_gene: TRBV3-1
abundance: NA
d_gene: TRBD1
j_gene: TRBJ1-1

CDR3nt: TGTGCCAGCAGTTGGGGGGGGGATCTGTCTATCTACGAGCAGTACTTC
CDR3aa: CASSWGGDLSIYEQYF
v_gene: TRBV27
abundance: many
d_gene: TRBD2
j_gene: TRBJ2-7

CDR3nt: TGTGCCAGTTGGACGGGGAACACTGAAGCTTTCTTT
CDR3aa: CASWTGNTEAFF
v_gene: TRBV2
abundance: few
d_gene: NA
j_gene: TRBJ1-1

CDR3nt: TGCAGTGCTAGGTCCGGGCGAGGGCAAGAGACCCAGTACTTC
CDR3aa: CSARSGRGQETQYF
v_gene: TRBV20-1
abundance: NA
d_gene: NA
j_gene: TRBJ2-5

CDR3nt: TGTGCCAGCAGCTCCGGCCCCTCGGCTTCACCCCTCCACTTT
CDR3aa: CASSSGPSASPLHF
v_gene: TRBV5-6
abundance: many
d_gene: NA
j_gene: TRBJ1-6

CDR3nt: TGTGCCAGCAGCCAAGGGGCCCTAGCGGAAGGCTACGAGCAGTACTTC
CDR3aa: CASSQGALAEGYEQYF
v_gene: TRBV4-2
abundance: many
d_gene: TRBD2
j_gene: TRBJ2-7